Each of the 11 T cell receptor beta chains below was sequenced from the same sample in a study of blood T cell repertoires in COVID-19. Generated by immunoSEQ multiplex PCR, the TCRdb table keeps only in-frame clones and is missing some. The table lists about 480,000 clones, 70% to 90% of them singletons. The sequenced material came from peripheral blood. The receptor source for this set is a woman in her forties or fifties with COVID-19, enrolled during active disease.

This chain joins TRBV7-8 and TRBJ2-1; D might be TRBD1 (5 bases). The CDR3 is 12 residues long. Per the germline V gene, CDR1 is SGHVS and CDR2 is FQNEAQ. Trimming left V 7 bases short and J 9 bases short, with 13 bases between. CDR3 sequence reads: CASIPWGPEQFF. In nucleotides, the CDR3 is TGTGCCAGCATACCCTGGGGCCCTGAGCAGTTCTTC.

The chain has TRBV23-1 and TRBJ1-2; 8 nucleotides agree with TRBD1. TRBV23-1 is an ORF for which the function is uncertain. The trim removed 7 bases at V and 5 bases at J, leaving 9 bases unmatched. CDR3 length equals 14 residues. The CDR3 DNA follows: TGCGCCAGCATCGTCAGGGGGCTCAGGTATGGCTACACCTTC. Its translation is CASIVRGLRYGYTF.

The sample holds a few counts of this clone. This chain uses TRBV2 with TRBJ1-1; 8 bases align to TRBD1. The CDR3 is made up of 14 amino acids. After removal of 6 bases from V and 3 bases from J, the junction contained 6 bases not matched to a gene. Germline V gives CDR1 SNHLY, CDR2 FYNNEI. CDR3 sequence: CASRLGQGYTEAFF. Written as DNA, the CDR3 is TGTGCCAGCAGACTCGGACAGGGATACACTGAAGCTTTCTTT. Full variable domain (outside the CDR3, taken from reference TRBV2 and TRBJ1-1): EPEVTQTPSHQVTQMGQEVILRCVPISNHLYFYWYRQILGQKVEFLVSFYNNEISEKSEIFDDQFSVERPDGSNFTLKIRSTKLEDSAMYFCASRLGQGYTEAFFGQGTRLTVV.

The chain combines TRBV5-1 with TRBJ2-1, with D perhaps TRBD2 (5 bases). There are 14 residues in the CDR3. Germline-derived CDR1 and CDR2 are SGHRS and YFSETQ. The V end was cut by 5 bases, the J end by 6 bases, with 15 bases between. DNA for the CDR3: TGCGCCAGCAGGGTCCCCGTAGCGCCCAATGAGCAGTTCTTC. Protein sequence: CASRVPVAPNEQFF.

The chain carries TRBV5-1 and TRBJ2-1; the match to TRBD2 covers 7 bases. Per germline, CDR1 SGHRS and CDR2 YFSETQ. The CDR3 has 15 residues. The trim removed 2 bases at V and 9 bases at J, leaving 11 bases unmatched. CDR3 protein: CASSLAGGTGGEQFF. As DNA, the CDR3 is TGCGCCAGCAGCTTAGCTGGGGGAACGGGGGGTGAGCAGTTCTTC. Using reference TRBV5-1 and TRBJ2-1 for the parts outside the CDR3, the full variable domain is KAGVTQTPRYLIKTRGQQVTLSCSPISGHRSVSWYQQTPGQGLQFLFEYFSETQRNKGNFPGRFSGRQFSNSRSEMNVSTLELGDSALYLCASSLAGGTGGEQFFGPGTRLTVL.

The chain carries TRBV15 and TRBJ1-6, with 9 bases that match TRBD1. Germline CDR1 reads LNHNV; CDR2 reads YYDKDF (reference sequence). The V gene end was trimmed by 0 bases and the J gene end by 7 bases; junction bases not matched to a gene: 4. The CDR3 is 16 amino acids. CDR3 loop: CATSRDHDRGNSPLHF. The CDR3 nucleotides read TGTGCCACCAGCAGAGATCACGACAGGGGGAATTCACCCCTCCACTTT.

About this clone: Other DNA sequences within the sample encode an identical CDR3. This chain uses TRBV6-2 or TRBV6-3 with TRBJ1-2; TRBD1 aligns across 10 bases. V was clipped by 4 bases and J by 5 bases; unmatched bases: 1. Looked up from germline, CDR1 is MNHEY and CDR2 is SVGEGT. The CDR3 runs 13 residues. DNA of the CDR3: TGTGCCAGCAGTTTGGACAGGGGGTATGGCTACACCTTC. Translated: CASSLDRGYGYTF.

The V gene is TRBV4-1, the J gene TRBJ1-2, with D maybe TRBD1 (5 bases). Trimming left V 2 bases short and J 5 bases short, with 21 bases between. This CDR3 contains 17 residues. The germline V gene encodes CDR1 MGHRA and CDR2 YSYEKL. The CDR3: CASSQPKYRQSFYGYTF. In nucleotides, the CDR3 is TGCGCCAGCAGCCAACCAAAATACCGACAGAGCTTTTATGGCTACACCTTC.

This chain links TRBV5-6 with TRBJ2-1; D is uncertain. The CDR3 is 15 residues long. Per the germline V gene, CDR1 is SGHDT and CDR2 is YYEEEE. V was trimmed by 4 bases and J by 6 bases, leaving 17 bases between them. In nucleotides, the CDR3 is TGTGCCAGCAGCCCCCTGAGTCCCCCCGGCAATGAGCAGTTCTTC. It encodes CASSPLSPPGNEQFF.

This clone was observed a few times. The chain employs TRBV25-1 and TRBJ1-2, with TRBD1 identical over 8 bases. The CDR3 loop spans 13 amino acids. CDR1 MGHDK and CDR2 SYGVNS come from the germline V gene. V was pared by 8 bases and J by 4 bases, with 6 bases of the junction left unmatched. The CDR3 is CASSRGHGYGYTF. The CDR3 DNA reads TGTGCCAGCTCCAGGGGGCATGGCTATGGCTACACCTTC.

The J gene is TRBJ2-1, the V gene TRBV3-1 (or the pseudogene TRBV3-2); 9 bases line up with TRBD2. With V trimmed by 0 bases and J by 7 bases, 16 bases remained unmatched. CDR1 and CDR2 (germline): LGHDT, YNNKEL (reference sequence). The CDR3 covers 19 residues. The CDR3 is CASSQESDSWAGGLNEQFF. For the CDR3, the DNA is TGTGCCAGCAGCCAAGAGTCCGACTCGTGGGCGGGGGGGCTAAATGAGCAGTTCTTC.